This T cell receptor (beta chain) was sequenced in a study of blood T cells in healthy people across ages. Germline CDR1 is DFQATT and CDR2 is SNEGSKA (reference sequence). The V and J ends lost 0 bases and 2 bases respectively, with 15 bases between them. The CDR3 is 16 residues long. Combining a sample-barcoded 5' primer with a J-beta primer mix, a second PCR ran for roughly 6 to 11 cycles. MiXCR, run by TCRdb on the 5' RACE reads, gives a single entry per CDR3 protein. The sample contains about 690,000 distinct CDR3 sequences, roughly 41% of which appear only once. This clonotype was detected only a few times.

This TCR was sampled from a man aged 80 or over in good health. The V gene is TRBV20-1, the J gene TRBJ2-3; TRBD2 is a possible D gene (6 bases). The sequencing input was blood. The CDR3 loop reads CSARESVGGNTDTQYF. CDR3 in DNA: TGCAGTGCTAGAGAATCGGTCGGCGGGAACACAGATACGCAGTATTTT.